The 12 T cell receptor beta chains below all came from one sample that was sequenced in a study of OX40 agonist ivuxolimab in advanced cancers. Clones were read by immunoSEQ multiplex PCR, and TCRdb kept only the in-frame ones, dropping some. The table includes more than 45,000 clones, approximately 91% detected once. The specimen comprised CD4+ or CD8+ T cells sorted from blood, sampled in a trial of the OX40 agonist ivuxolimab. Every receptor here comes from an adult with an advanced solid tumor such as melanoma, head and neck, liver or kidney cancer.

The gene calls are TRBV29-1 and TRBJ2-3, with D possibly called TRBD1 or TRBD2 (5 bases each). This CDR3 has 17 residues. Germline loops: CDR1 SQVTM, CDR2 ANQGSEA. V was shortened by 2 bases and J by 2 bases, with 20 bases between the two germline ends. CDR3 sequence reads: CSVESTGTPFFTDTQYF. CDR3 sequence (DNA): TGCAGCGTTGAATCTACCGGGACCCCGTTTTTCACAGATACGCAGTATTTT.

This chain connects TRBV6-4 to TRBJ2-1, with 11 bases aligning to TRBD1. The germline V gene encodes CDR1 MRHNA and CDR2 SNTAGT. The CDR3 is 14 amino acids. The junction had 1 base not matched to a gene; V was cut back by 3 bases and J by 6 bases. The CDR3 reads CASSEGTGGNEQFF. In DNA form, the CDR3 reads TGTGCCAGCAGTGAGGGGACAGGGGGCAATGAGCAGTTCTTC.

V usage is TRBV11-2 and J usage is TRBJ2-4; no definite D call. The CDR3 is made up of 18 amino acids. Germline V CDR1 and CDR2: SGHAT, FQNNGV. Trimming stripped 5 bases from V and 0 bases from J, with 20 bases between. As DNA, the CDR3 is TGTGCCAGCAGCCACGGCCGAGTAACGGAAATAGCCAAAAACATTCAGTACTTC. It is translated as CASSHGRVTEIAKNIQYF.

The chain carries TRBV28 and TRBJ2-7; TRBD1 is a possible D gene (5 bases). Germline V CDR1 and CDR2: MDHEN, SYDVKM. The ends were cut back, 2 bases at V and 1 base at J, with 9 bases in the middle. The CDR3 runs 14 residues. The CDR3 DNA is TGTGCCAGCAGTTTAGCAGGGCAGTCCTACGAGCAGTACTTC. It codes for CASSLAGQSYEQYF.

This sequence joins TRBV2 and TRBJ2-7, with unresolved D. The germline V gene encodes CDR1 SNHLY and CDR2 FYNNEI. V was trimmed by 3 bases and J by 2 bases, leaving 8 bases between them. This CDR3 region has 13 residues. The CDR3 region has the DNA TGTGCCAGCAGTGAGCCGGGTACCTACGAGCAGTACTTC. It specifies CASSEPGTYEQYF. The whole variable domain, remainder taken from reference TRBV2 and TRBJ2-7, is EPEVTQTPSHQVTQMGQEVILRCVPISNHLYFYWYRQILGQKVEFLVSFYNNEISEKSEIFDDQFSVERPDGSNFTLKIRSTKLEDSAMYFCASSEPGTYEQYFGPGTRLTVT.

The rearrangement links TRBV10-3 to TRBJ2-3; D is perhaps TRBD2 (5 bases). CDR1 and CDR2 from the germline V gene are ENHRY and SYGVKD. V gave up 11 bases and J gave up 1 base, with 19 bases separating them. The CDR3 is made up of 15 amino acids. CDR3 region: CAPQDLGPRTDTQYF. The CDR3 nucleotides are TGTGCCCCGCAGGACTTGGGTCCTCGCACAGATACGCAGTATTTT.

The rearrangement links TRBV28 to TRBJ2-5; D uncertain. Trimming took off 6 bases at V and 3 bases at J, with 11 bases between the two ends. The germline V gene encodes CDR1 MDHEN and CDR2 SYDVKM. This CDR3 has 13 amino acids. The CDR3 DNA reads TGTGCCAGCAGCCACGGACGGGAAGAGACCCAGTACTTC. This encodes CASSHGREETQYF.

This clone has a single count. In nucleotides, the CDR3 is TGTGCCAGTAGTATAGTCGTGGGAGCTAGCACAGATACGCAGTATTTT. Its protein is CASSIVVGASTDTQYF. J is TRBJ2-3 and V is TRBV19; a weak D match, TRBD2 (5 bases). Germline V CDR1 and CDR2: LNHDA, SQIVND (reference sequence). V dropped 1 base and J dropped 0 bases, with 11 bases sitting between them. This CDR3 spans 16 amino acids.

The chain is built from TRBV19 and TRBJ2-3, with 7 bases aligning to TRBD1. Germline CDR1 is LNHDA and CDR2 is SQIVND (reference sequence). The length of the CDR3 is 16 residues. V lost 2 bases and J lost 2; bases outside the gene matches: 7. For the CDR3, the DNA is TGTGCCAGTAGTATAAGGGGACAGACAACCACAGATACGCAGTATTTT. Encoded protein: CASSIRGQTTTDTQYF.

The chain uses TRBV7-9 and TRBJ1-6; D gene unclear. Germline V gene sequence: CDR1 SEHNR, CDR2 FQNEAQ (reference sequence). Trimming shortened V by 1 base and J by 10 bases, and 8 bases separated the two germline ends. This CDR3 comprises 13 residues. The CDR3 protein is CASSLGPGSPLHF. The CDR3 coding sequence is TGTGCCAGCAGCTTAGGACCCGGCTCACCCCTCCACTTT.

The rearrangement joins TRBV21-1 to TRBJ1-3. TRBV21-1 corresponds to a pseudogene. The CDR3 consists of 17 residues. CDR3 sequence reads: CASSKLSPRRVKNTIYF. The CDR3 nucleotides read TGTGCCAGCAGCAAACTTTCGCCCCGAAGGGTGAAAAACACCATATATTTT.

The V and J genes are TRBV28 and TRBJ1-5, with TRBD1 matching 9 bases. Germline assignment: CDR1 MDHEN and CDR2 SYDVKM. The V and J ends lost 6 bases and 7 bases, in that order; junction bases with no gene match: 7. This CDR3 has 14 residues. The CDR3 nucleotides read TGTGCCAGCAGGGTACAGGGGGCTAGACAGCCCCAGCATTTT. The encoded protein is CASRVQGARQPQHF. Using reference TRBV28 and TRBJ1-5 for the parts outside the CDR3, the full variable domain is DVKVTQSSRYLVKRTGEKVFLECVQDMDHENMFWYRQDPGLGLRLIYFSYDVKMKEKGDIPEGYSVSREKKERFSLILESASTNQTSMYLCASRVQGARQPQHFGDGTRLSIL.